The subject of this entry is one TCR beta chain. Its antigen is as yet unknown. The sample is drawn from a study of cytomegalovirus exposure and HLA in healthy donors. Trimming pared 2 bases from V and 0 bases from J, leaving 5 bases between. There are 13 residues in the CDR3. The germline gives CDR1 SGHRS, CDR2 YFSETQ. Study-wide findings and caveats: CMV serostatus was the only immune exposure information that was available.

Primers included in the PCR were 60 Vbeta and 13 Jbeta primers. Method: immunoSEQ multiplex PCR; TCRdb's copy keeps in-frame clones and lacks some. The table lists about 53,000 clones. This chain links TRBV5-1 with TRBJ1-1; D is ambiguous. Sequenced material: PBMCs. The clonotype comes from a man between 18 and 35 years old in good health and CMV-seropositive. CDR3 in amino acids: CASSFTLNTEAFF. DNA for the CDR3: TGCGCCAGCAGCTTTACACTGAACACTGAAGCTTTCTTT. Using reference TRBV5-1 and TRBJ1-1 for the parts outside the CDR3, the full variable domain is KAGVTQTPRYLIKTRGQQVTLSCSPISGHRSVSWYQQTPGQGLQFLFEYFSETQRNKGNFPGRFSGRQFSNSRSEMNVSTLELGDSALYLCASSFTLNTEAFFGQGTRLTVV.